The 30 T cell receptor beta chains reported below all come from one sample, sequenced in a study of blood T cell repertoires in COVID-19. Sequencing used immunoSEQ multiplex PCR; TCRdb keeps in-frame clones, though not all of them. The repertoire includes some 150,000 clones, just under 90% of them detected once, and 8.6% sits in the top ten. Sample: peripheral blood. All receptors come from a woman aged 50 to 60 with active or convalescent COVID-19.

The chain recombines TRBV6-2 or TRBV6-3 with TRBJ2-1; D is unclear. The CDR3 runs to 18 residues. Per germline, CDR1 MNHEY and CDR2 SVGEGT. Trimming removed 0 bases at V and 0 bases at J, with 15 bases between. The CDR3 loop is CASSYSKDLVYSYNEQFF. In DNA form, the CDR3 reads TGTGCCAGCAGTTACTCGAAGGATCTAGTATACTCCTACAATGAGCAGTTCTTC.

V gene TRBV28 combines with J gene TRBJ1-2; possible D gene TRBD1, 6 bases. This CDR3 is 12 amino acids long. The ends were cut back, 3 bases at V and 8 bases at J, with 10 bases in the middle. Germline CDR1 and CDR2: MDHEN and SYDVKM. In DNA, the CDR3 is TGTGCCAGCAGTTTGCGGCAGGGGGGCTACACCTTC. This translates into CASSLRQGGYTF.

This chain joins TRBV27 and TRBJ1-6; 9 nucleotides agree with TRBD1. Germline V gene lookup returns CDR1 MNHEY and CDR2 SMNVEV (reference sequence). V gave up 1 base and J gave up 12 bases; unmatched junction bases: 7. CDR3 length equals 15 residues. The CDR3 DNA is TGTGCCAGCAGTTTATTCGTGGGACAGGGAATACCCCTCCACTTT. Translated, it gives CASSLFVGQGIPLHF.

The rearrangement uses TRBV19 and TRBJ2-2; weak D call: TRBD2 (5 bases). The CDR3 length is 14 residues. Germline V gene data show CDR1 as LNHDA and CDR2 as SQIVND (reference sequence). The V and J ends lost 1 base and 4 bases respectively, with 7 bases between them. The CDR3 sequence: CASSIVGSTGELFF. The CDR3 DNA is TGTGCCAGTAGTATAGTGGGGAGCACCGGGGAGCTGTTTTTT.

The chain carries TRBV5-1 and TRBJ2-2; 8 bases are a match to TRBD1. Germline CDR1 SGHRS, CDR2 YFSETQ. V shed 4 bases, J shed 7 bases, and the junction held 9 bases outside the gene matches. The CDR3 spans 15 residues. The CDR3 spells CASSRPSTGGGELFF. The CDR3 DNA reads TGCGCCAGCAGCCGCCCTAGCACAGGGGGCGGGGAGCTGTTTTTT.

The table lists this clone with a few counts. The CDR3 region has the DNA TGTGCCAGCAGTGAAGGACTACCGGGAGAGACCCAGTACTTC. Amino acid sequence: CASSEGLPGETQYF. V usage is TRBV6-1 and J usage is TRBJ2-5; D is possibly TRBD2 (5 bases). Germline-derived CDR1 and CDR2 are MNHNS and SASEGT. V lost 1 base and J 4 bases, leaving 10 bases between the germline ends. This CDR3 is built from 14 residues.

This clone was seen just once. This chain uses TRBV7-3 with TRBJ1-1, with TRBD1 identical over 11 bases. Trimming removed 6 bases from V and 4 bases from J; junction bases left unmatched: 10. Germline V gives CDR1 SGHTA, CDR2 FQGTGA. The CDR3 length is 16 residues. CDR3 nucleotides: TGTGCCAGCAGTCGGGACAGGGGGGCATCTAGCACTGAAGCTTTCTTT. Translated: CASSRDRGASSTEAFF.

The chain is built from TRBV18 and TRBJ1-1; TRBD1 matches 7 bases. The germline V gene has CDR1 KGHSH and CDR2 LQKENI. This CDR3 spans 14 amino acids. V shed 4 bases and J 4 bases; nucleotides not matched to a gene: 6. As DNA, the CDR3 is TGTGCCAGCTCACTAGACAGGGCGGGCACTGAAGCTTTCTTT. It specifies CASSLDRAGTEAFF.

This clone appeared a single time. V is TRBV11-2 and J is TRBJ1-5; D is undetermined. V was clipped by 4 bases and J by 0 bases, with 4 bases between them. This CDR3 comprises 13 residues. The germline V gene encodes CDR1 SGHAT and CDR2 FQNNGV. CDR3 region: CASSSSSNQPQHF. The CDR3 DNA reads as TGTGCCAGCAGCTCTAGTAGCAATCAGCCCCAGCATTTT. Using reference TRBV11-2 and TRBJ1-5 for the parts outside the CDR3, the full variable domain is EAGVAQSPRYKIIEKRQSVAFWCNPISGHATLYWYQQILGQGPKLLIQFQNNGVVDDSQLPKDRFSAERLKGVDSTLKIQPAKLEDSAVYLCASSSSSNQPQHFGDGTRLSIL.

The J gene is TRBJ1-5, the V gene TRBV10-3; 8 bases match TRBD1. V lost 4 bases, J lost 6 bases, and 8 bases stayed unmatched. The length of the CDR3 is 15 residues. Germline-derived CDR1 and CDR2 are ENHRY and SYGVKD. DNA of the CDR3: TGTGCCATCAGTGTCGCCCAGGGGGCCAGTCAGCCCCAGCATTTT. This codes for CAISVAQGASQPQHF.

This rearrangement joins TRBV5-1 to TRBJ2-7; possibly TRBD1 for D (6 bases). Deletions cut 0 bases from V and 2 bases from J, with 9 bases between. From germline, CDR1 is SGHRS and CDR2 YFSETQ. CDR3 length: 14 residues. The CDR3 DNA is TGCGCCAGCAGCTTGGACAGGGCACCCTACGAGCAGTACTTC. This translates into CASSLDRAPYEQYF. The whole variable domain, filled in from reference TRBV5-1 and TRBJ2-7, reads KAGVTQTPRYLIKTRGQQVTLSCSPISGHRSVSWYQQTPGQGLQFLFEYFSETQRNKGNFPGRFSGRQFSNSRSEMNVSTLELGDSALYLCASSLDRAPYEQYFGPGTRLTVT.

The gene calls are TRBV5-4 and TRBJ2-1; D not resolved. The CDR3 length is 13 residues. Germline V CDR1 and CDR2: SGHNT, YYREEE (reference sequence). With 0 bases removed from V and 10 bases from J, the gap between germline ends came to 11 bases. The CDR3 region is CASSLAYLSEQFF. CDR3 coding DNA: TGTGCCAGCAGCTTGGCCTACTTATCGGAGCAGTTCTTC.

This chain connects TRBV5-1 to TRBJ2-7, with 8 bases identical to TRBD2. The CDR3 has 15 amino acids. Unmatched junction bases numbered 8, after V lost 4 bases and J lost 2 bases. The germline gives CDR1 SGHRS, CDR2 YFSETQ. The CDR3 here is CASSLPGGGTYEQYF. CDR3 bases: TGCGCCAGCAGCCTCCCCGGCGGGGGGACCTACGAGCAGTACTTC.

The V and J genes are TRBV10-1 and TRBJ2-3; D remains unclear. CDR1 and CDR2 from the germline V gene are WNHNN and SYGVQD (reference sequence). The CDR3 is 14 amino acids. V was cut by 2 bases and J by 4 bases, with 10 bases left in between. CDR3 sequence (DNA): TGCGCCAGCAGTGAGGGGCGTTCTGCAGATACGCAGTATTTT. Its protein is CASSEGRSADTQYF.

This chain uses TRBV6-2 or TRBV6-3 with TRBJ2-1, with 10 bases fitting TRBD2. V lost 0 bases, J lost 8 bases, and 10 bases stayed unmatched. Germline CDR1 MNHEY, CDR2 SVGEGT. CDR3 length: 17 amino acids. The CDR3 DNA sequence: TGTGCCAGCAGTTACTCTCCGGCTAGCGGGAGAGGTGATGAGCAGTTCTTC. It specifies CASSYSPASGRGDEQFF.

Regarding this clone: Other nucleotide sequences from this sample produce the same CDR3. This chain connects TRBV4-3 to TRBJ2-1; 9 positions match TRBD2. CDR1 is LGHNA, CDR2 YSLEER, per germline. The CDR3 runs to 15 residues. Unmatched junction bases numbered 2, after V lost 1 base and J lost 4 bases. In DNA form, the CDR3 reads TGCGCCAGCAGCCAAGGCACTAGCGGGTACAATGAGCAGTTCTTC. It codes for CASSQGTSGYNEQFF.

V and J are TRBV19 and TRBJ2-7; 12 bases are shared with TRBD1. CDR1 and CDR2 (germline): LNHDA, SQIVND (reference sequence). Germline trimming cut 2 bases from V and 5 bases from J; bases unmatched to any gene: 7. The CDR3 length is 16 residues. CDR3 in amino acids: CASSIPTGTGGDEQYF. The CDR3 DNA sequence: TGTGCCAGTAGTATACCGACCGGGACAGGGGGCGACGAGCAGTACTTC.

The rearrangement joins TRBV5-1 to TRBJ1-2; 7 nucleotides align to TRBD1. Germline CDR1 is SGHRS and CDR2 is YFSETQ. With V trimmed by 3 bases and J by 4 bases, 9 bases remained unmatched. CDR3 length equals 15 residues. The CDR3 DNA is TGCGCCAGCAGCTCCGGGGACAGTCTGGGCTATGGCTACACCTTC. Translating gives CASSSGDSLGYGYTF.

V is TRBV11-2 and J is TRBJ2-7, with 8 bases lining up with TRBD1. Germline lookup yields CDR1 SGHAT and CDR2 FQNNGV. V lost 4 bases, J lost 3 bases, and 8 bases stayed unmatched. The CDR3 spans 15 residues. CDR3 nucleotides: TGTGCCAGCAGCTCGGGACAGGCGGGAAGCTACGAGCAGTACTTC. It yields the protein CASSSGQAGSYEQYF.

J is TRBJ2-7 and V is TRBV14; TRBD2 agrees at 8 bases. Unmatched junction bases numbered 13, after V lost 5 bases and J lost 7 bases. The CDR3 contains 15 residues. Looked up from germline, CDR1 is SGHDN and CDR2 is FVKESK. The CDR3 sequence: CASSTSGLSSGEQYF. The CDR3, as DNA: TGTGCCAGCAGCACTAGCGGCCTCTCCTCGGGGGAGCAGTACTTC.

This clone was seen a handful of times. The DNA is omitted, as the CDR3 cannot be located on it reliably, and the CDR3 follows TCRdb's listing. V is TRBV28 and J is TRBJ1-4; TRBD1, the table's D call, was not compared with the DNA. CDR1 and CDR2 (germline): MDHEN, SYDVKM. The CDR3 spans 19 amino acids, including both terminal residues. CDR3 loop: CASSSSTGASSATNEKLFF.

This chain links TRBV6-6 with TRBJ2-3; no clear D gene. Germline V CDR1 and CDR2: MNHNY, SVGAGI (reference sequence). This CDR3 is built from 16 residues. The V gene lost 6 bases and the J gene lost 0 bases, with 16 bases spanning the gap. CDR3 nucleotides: TGTGCCAGCAGCCCCCTCCGTATAGCCAGCACAGATACGCAGTATTTT. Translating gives CASSPLRIASTDTQYF.

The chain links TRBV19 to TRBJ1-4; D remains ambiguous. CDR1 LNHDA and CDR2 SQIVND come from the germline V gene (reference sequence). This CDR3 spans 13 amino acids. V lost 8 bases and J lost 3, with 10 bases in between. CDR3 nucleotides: TGTGCCAGTTCCCGGTCTTCTAATGAAAAACTGTTTTTT. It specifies CASSRSSNEKLFF.

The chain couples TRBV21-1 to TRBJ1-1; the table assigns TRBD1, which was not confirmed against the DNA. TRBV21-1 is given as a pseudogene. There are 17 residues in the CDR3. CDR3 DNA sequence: TGTGCCAGCAGCAAATTCCTTACGGGACACTTGAACACTGAAGCTTTCTTT. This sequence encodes CASSKFLTGHLNTEAFF.

As DNA, the CDR3 is TGTGCCAGCAGTGGACTAGCGGCTAGCTCCTACAATGAGCAGTTCTTC. It translates to CASSGLAASSYNEQFF. This chain connects TRBV6-2 or TRBV6-3 to TRBJ2-1; TRBD2 aligns across 10 bases. V lost 5 bases to trimming and J lost 0 bases; unmatched junction nucleotides: 4. CDR3 length equals 16 residues. Germline V CDR1 and CDR2: MNHEY, SVGEGT.

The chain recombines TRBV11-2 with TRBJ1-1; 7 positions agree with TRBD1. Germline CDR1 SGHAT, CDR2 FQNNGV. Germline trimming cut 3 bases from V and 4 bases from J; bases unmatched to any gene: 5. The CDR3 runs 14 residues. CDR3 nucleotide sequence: TGTGCCAGCAGCTTCCGGGACAGTTCCACTGAAGCTTTCTTT. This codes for CASSFRDSSTEAFF.

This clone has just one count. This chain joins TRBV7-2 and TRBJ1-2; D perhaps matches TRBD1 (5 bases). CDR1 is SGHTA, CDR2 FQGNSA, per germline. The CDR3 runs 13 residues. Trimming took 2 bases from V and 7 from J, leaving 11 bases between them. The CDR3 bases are TGTGCCAGCAGCTTACAACAGGCTCTTGGCTACACCTTC. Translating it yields CASSLQQALGYTF.

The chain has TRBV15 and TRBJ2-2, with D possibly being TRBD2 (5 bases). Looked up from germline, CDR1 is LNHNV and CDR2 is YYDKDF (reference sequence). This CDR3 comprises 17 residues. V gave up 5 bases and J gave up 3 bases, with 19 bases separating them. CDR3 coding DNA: TGTGCCACCAGCGCCGAATTAGTTGGGCGGGACACCGGGGAGCTGTTTTTT. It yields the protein CATSAELVGRDTGELFF.

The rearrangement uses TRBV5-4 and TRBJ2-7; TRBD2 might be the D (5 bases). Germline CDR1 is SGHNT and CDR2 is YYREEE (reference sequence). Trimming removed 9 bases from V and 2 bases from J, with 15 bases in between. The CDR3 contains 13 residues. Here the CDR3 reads CATTVGATYEQYF. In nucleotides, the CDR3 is TGTGCCACCACTGTGGGAGCGACCTACGAGCAGTACTTC.

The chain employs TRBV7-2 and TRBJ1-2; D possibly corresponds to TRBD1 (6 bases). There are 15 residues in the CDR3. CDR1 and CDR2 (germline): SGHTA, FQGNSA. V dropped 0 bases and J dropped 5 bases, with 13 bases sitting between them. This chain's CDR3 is CASSLAVDRTYGYTF. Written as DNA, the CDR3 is TGTGCCAGCAGCTTAGCCGTCGACAGGACATATGGCTACACCTTC.